This T cell receptor beta chain came from a study of T cell responses to AZD1222 COVID-19 vaccine. Looking at the study overall: Second doses that came at about 4 or about 12 weeks were put together.

The table came from immunoSEQ multiplex PCR; TCRdb's copy has only in-frame clones and leaves some out. The profile covers 150,000 to 200,000 clones, with approximately 93% appearing a single time and around 0.96% taken by the ten largest. Study-wide results and limits: Mapped onto spike, vaccine-associated CD4 TCRs spanned it and were dominant at 160-218 and 743-854. Clonal diversity was possibly underestimated; the donors were predominantly white British and more often female. Spike-specific TCR breadth rose after two AZD1222 doses, and depth rose as well.

Comments on this clone: Its antigen is not known.

This CDR3 is 15 amino acids long. Germline-derived CDR1 and CDR2 are GTSNPN and SVGIG (reference sequence). The V and J ends lost 2 bases and 1 base respectively, with 9 bases between them. The starting material was peripheral blood, obtained on day 0 of AZD1222 vaccination. The sequence derives from an adult in good health. V is TRBV30 and J is TRBJ2-6; D unresolved. The CDR3 here is CAWSTARSGANVLTF. The CDR3 nucleotides are TGTGCCTGGAGTACAGCCCGTTCTGGGGCCAACGTCCTGACTTTC.